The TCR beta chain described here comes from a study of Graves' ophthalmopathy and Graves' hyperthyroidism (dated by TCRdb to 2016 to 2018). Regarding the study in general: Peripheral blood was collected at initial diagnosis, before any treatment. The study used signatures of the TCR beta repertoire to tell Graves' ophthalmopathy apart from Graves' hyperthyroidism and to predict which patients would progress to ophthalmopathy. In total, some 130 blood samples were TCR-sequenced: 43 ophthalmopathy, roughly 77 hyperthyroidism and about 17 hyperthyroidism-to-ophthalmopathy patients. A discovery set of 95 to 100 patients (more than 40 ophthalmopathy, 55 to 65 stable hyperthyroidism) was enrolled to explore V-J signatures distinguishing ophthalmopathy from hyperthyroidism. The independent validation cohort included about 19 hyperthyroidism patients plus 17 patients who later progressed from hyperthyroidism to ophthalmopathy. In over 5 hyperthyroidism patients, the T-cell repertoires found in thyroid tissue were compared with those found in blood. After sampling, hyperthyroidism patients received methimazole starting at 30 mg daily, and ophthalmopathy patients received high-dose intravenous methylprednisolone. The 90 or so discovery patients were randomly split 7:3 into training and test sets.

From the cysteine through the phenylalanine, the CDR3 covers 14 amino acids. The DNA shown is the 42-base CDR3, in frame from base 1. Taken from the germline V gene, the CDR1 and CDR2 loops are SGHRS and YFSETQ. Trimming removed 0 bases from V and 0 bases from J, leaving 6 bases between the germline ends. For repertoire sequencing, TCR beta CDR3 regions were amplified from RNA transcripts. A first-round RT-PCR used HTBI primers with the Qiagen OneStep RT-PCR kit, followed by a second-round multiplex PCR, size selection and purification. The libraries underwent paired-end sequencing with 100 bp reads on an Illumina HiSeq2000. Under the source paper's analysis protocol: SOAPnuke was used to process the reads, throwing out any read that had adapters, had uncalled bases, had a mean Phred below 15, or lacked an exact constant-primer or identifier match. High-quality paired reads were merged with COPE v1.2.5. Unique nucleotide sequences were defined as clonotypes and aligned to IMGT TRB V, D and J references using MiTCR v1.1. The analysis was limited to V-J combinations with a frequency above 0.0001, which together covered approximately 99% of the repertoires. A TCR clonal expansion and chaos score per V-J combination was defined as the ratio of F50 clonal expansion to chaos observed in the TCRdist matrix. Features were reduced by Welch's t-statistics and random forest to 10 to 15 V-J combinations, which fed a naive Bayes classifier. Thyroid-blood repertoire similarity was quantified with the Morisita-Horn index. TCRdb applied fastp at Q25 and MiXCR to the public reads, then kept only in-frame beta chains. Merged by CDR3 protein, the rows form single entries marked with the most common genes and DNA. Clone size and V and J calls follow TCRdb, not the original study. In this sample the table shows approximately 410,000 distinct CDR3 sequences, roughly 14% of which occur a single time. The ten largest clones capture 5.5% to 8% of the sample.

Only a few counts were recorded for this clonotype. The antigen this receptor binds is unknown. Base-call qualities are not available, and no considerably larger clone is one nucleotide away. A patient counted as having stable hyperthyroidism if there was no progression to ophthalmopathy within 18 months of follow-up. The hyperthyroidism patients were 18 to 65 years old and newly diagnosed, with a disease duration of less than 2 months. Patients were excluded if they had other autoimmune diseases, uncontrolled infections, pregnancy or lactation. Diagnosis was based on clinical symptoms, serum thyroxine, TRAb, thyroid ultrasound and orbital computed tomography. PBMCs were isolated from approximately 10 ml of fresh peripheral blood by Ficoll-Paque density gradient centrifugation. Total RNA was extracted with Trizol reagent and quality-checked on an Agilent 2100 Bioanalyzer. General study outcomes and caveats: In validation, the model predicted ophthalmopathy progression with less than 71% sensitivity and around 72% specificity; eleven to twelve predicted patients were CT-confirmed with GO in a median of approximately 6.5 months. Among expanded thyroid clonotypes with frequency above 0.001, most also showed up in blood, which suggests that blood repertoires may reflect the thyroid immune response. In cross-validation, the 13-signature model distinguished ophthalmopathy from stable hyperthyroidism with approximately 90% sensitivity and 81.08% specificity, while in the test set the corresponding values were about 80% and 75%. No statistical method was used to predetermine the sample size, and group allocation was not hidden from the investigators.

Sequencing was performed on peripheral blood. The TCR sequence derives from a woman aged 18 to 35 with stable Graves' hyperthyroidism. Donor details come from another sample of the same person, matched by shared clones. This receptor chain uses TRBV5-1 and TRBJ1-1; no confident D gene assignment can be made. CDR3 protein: CASSLDAVNTEAFF. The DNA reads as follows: TGCGCCAGCAGCTTGGACGCGGTGAACACTGAAGCTTTCTTT.